Listed below are T cell receptor beta chains from one sample, sequenced in a study of control samples from healthy donors and cancer patients. Measured with immunoSEQ multiplex PCR; TCRdb has only the in-frame clones, and not every one. The sample consists of 110,000 to 150,000 clones, about 90% of them appearing once. The material sequenced was blood. The receptors originated from a man younger than 35 in good health. CDR3s include the opening cysteine and the closing phenylalanine or tryptophan. D genes are given only for firm matches. Size tells how often a clone was seen (once, few, many) or the class of an expanded clone, and some rows leave it out.

j_gene,v_gene,d_gene,abundance,CDR3nt,CDR3aa
TRBJ1-5,TRBV6-4,-,once,TGTGCCAGCAGTGTGGAGAGTGGCAATCAGCCCCAGCATTTT,CASSVESGNQPQHF
TRBJ2-5,TRBV2,-,-,TGTGCCAGCAGCCAAGAGGTAGAGACCCAGTACTTC,CASSQEVETQYF
TRBJ2-1,TRBV4-3,-,-,TGCGCCAGCAGCCAGGCCGCTAGGAGCTCCTACAATGAGCAGTTCTTC,CASSQAARSSYNEQFF
TRBJ1-2,TRBV5-6,-,-,TGTGCCAGCAGCCTTAGGATCCTCGCTTCCTATGGCTACACCTTC,CASSLRILASYGYTF
TRBJ2-2,TRBV6-2/TRBV6-3,-,-,TGTGCCAGCAGTTACCCAGGGCCCGGGGAGCTGTTTTTT,CASSYPGPGELFF
TRBJ2-3,TRBV19,TRBD1,-,TGTGCCAGCACTCGAACAGGGGGCGGGGATACGCAGTATTTT,CASTRTGGGDTQYF
TRBJ2-1,TRBV11-3,TRBD1,-,TGTGCCAGCAGCTTAGTCGGGACAGGGAGCAATGAGCAGTTCTTC,CASSLVGTGSNEQFF
TRBJ1-1,TRBV10-3,-,-,TGTGCCATCAGTGAGGGCCCCCCCAGCACTGAAGCTTTCTTT,CAISEGPPSTEAFF
TRBJ2-2,TRBV7-3,-,-,TGTGCCAGCAGCCCCTTTTCGGGCAGATCCACCGGGGAGCTGTTTTTT,CASSPFSGRSTGELFF
TRBJ1-5,TRBV28,-,-,TGTGCCAGCAGTTTTTATACGATATTTCCTCAGCCCCAGCATTTT,CASSFYTIFPQPQHF
TRBJ2-1,TRBV12-3/TRBV12-4,TRBD1,-,TGTGCCAGCAGCCCCACAGGGGCTGAGCAGTTCTTC,CASSPTGAEQFF
TRBJ1-1,TRBV19,-,-,TGTGCCAGTAGTATAGGCCCGCCGCCATTGAACACTGAAGCTTTCTTT,CASSIGPPPLNTEAFF
TRBJ2-7,TRBV9,-,-,TGTGCCAGCAGCGCTGGGACATCCCACGAGCAGTACTTC,CASSAGTSHEQYF
TRBJ2-7,TRBV6-2/TRBV6-3,-,-,TGTGCCAGCAGTTATCGACAGGCGAGCTCCTACGAGCAGTACTTC,CASSYRQASSYEQYF